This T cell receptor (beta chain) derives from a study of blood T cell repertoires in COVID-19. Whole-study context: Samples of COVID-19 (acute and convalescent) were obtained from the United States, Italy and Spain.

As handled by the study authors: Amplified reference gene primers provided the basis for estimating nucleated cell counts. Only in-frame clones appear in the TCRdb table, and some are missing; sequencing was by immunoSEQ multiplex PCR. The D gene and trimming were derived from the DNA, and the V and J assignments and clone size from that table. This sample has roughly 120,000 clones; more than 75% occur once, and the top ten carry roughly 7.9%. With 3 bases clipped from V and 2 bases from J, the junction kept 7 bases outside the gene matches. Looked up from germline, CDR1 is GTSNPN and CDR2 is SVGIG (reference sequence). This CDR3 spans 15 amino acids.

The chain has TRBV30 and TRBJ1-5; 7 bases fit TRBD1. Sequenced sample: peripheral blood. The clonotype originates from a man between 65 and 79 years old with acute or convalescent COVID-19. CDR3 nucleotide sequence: TGTGCCTGGAGCGCGCCCGGGACAGGCAATCAGCCCCAGCATTTT. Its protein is CAWSAPGTGNQPQHF.